This TCR beta chain was sequenced in a study of identifying expanded T cells in peripheral blood (dated by TCRdb to between 2019 and 2020). About the full investigation: Technical replicates were generated by sequencing separate aliquots of the same genomic DNA pool, with four replicates compared pairwise. Overall study outcomes, separate from this receptor: It was expected by the authors that biological variance in healthy repertoires might increase further over much longer intervals, such as months to years. Between technical replicates the binomial model flagged approximately 1.2 differentially abundant clones, whereas over about 2 weeks the binomial model flagged about 16.4 and over approximately four weeks around 20. Variance in clone template counts between approximately 2-week samples significantly increased with total template count across all healthy donors. Across all healthy-donor time intervals, the beta-binomial model significantly cut both the number of clones called differentially abundant and the false-positive rate.

Comment on this clone: The antigen this receptor binds is unknown. No base quality values were provided; no much bigger clone lies one nucleotide off.

CDR1 and CDR2, looked up from the germline V gene (reference sequence), are SEHNR and FQNEAQ. The CDR3 measures 13 amino acids from cysteine to phenylalanine. CDR3 DNA only is kept here, 39 bases in frame from base 1. The trim is 8 bases for V and 0 bases for J, with a gap of 8 bases between the germline ends. The immunoSEQ Assay, which relies on bias-controlled multiplex PCR amplification of genomic DNA, was used to profile TCRbeta CDR3 regions. The study's own analysis went as follows. The absolute abundance of each unique TCRbeta CDR3 region was quantified after sequences were collapsed and filtered. Two models were used to test differential abundance: a binomial model (Fisher-equivalent) and a beta-binomial model that adds time-dependent variance fitted from healthy donors. Clones with fewer than 5 combined templates were removed, and a clone was called differentially abundant if the clone's Benjamini-Hochberg FDR was below 0.01. Using the form v = (b*log(k)+a)^2, the beta-binomial variance was modeled as a function of the total template count across the two samples. This immuneACCESS table, as held by TCRdb, lists in-frame sequences with V and J called but not all clones. Of the missing ones, under half trace to an unresolved V gene in checked studies; the others have no known cause. V and J calls and clone size are as listed in that table; D and trimming were resolved from the DNA. This sample is represented by 100,000 to 150,000 clones; 65% to 90% of them were singletons. Clones ranked in the top ten supply about 8% of the sample.

No immune events, such as infections, were documented for the healthy donors during the collection period. Time-dependent variance in a beta-binomial model of T-cell clone differential abundance was calibrated using healthy-donor blood repertoires as a training cohort. The training cohort included some ten healthy donors, of whom 3 were female and 7 were male. On average the donors were about 45 years old, and their ages spanned roughly 25 to 70 years. Whole blood from each healthy donor was obtained from a commercial supplier and was collected at three time points around 15 days apart. For immunosequencing, genomic DNA was extracted from unsorted whole blood.

This TCR derives from a person between 18 and 70 years old in good health. The sample was blood. The V and J segments used are TRBV7-9 and TRBJ1-3; the D gene is unclear. The CDR3 amino acid sequence is: CASLRDSGNTIYF. The sequenced DNA is TGTGCCAGCCTAAGGGACTCTGGAAACACCATATATTTT.